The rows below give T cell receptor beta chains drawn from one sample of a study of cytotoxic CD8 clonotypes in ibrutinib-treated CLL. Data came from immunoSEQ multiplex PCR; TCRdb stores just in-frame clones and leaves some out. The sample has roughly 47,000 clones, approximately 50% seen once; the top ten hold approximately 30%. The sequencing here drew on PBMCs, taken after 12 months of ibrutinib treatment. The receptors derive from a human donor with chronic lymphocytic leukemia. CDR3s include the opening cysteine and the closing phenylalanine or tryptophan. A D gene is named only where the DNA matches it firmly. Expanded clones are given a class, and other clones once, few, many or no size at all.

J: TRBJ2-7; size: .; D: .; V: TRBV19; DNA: TGTGCCAGTAGTTCACTAGAAGGCTTCGCCTACGAGCAGTACTTC; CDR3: CASSSLEGFAYEQYF
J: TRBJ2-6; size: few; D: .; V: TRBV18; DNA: TGTGCCAGCTCACCATTTAGTACAGGAGGAAGCTCTGGGGCCAACGTCCTGACTTTC; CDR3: CASSPFSTGGSSGANVLTF
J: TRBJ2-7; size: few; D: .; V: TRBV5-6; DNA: TGTGCCAGCAGCTCTTGGGGGGTCGTGGAGCAGTACTTC; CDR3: CASSSWGVVEQYF
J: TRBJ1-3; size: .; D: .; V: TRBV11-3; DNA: TGTGCCAGCAGCCCCCGGGGAGCGCACTCTGGAAACACCATATATTTT; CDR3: CASSPRGAHSGNTIYF
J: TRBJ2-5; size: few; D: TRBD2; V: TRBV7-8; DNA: TGTGCCAGCAGCAGCCCTAGCGGGAGCGTCGAGACCCAGTACTTC; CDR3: CASSSPSGSVETQYF
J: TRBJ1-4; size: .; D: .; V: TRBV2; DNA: TGTGCCAGCAGTGAACTGCGGGCAGGGTTTAGTAGGGAAAAACTGTTTTTT; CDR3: CASSELRAGFSREKLFF
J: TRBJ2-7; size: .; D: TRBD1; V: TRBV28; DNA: TGTGCCAGCAGGTCCGGGACAGGGATATACGAGCAGTACTTC; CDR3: CASRSGTGIYEQYF
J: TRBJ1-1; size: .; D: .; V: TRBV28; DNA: TGTGCCAGCAGTTTAACCAGCACTGAAGCTTTCTTT; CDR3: CASSLTSTEAFF
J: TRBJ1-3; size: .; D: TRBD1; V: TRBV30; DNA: TGTGCCTGTCAAGGGGGACAGGGAGCTGGAAACACCATATATTTT; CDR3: CACQGGQGAGNTIYF
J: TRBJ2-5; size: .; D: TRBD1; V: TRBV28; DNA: TGTGCCAGCAGTTTGGACAGGGAGAAAACCCAGTACTTC; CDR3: CASSLDREKTQYF
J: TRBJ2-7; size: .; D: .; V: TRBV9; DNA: TGTGCCAGCGGAGGGGTCGGATCCTACGAGCAGTACTTC; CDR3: CASGGVGSYEQYF
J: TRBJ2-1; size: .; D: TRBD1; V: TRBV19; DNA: TGTGCCAGTAGTATCGACAGGGGAGATGAGCAGTTCTTC; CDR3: CASSIDRGDEQFF
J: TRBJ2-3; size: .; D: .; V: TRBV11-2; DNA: TGTGCCAGCAGCTTCCAGAGAGATACGCAGTATTTT; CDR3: CASSFQRDTQYF
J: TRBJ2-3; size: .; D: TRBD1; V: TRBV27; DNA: TGTGCCAGCAGTTCCTCCACGCTGGACAGGGCGATACATACGCAGTATTTT; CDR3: CASSSSTLDRAIHTQYF
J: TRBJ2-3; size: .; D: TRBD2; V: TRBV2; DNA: TGTGCCAGCAGTATGGGACTAGCGGGTAGCACAGATACGCAGTATTTT; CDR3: CASSMGLAGSTDTQYF
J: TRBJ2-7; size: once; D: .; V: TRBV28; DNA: TGTGCCAGCAGCCCAGGGGCCTTGGACAAATCCTACGAGCAGTACTTC; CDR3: CASSPGALDKSYEQYF
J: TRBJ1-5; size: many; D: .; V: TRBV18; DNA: TGTGCCAGCTCACCATGGGGTAGCAATCAGCCCCAGCATTTT; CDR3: CASSPWGSNQPQHF
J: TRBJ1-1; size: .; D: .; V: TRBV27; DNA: TGTGCCAGCCAAGGGATCCGGTCATGGGACACTGAAGCTTTCTTT; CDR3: CASQGIRSWDTEAFF
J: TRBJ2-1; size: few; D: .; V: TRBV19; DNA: TGTGCCAGTAGACAGAATGAGCAGTTCTTC; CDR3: CASRQNEQFF
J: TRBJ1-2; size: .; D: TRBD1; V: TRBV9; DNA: TGTGCCAGCAGCGTCGGACAGGGACACTATGGCTACACCTTC; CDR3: CASSVGQGHYGYTF
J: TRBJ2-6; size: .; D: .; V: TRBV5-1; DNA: TGCGCCAGCAGCTTGACCAGGGTCGAGGGGGCCAACGTCCTGACTTTC; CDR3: CASSLTRVEGANVLTF
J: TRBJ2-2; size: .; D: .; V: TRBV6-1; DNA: TGTGCCAGCAGTGTTGGGAACACCGGGGAGCTGTTTTTT; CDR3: CASSVGNTGELFF
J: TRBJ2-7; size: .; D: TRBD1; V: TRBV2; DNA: TGTGCCAGCAGTCCAGAGGGGGCGCTGAGTGAGCAGTACTTC; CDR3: CASSPEGALSEQYF
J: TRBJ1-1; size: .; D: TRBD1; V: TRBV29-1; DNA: TGCAGCGGGTCCGGACAGGCTGGGGGTGAAGCTTTCTTT; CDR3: CSGSGQAGGEAFF
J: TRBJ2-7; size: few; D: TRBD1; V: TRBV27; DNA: TGTGCCAGCAGTTTATCGGGACAGGGGGAGTGGGAGCAGTACTTC; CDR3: CASSLSGQGEWEQYF
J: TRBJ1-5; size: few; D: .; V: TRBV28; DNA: TGTGCCAGCAGATGGACGGATAGCAATCAGCCCCAGCATTTT; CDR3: CASRWTDSNQPQHF
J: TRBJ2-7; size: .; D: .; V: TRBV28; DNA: TGTGCCAGCAGTCCCCCGCCCGTGTCCCACGAGCAGTACTTC; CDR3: CASSPPPVSHEQYF
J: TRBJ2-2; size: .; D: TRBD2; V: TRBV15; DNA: TGTGCCACCGGGGAAGGACTAGCGGGAGGGACTGGGGAGCTGTTTTTT; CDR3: CATGEGLAGGTGELFF
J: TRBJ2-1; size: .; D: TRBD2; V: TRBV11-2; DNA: TGTGCCAGCAGCCAAGTGACAGGGAGACTAGCGGGAGGGCGGGAGCAGTTCTTC; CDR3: CASSQVTGRLAGGREQFF